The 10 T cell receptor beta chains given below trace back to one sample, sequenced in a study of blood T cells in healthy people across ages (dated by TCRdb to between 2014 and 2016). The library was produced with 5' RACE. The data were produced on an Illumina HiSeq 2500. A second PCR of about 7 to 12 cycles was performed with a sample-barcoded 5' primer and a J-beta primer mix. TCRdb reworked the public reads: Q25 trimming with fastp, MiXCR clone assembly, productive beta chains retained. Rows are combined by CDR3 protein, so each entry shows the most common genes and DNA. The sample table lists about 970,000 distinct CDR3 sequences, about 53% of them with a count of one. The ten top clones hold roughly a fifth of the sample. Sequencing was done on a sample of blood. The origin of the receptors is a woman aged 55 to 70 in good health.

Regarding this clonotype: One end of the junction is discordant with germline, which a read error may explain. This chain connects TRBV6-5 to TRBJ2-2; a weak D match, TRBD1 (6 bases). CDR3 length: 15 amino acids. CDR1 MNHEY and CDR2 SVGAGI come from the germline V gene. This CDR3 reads CTSSPGQSDTGELFF. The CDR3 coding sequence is TGTACCAGCAGCCCAGGACAGAGCGACACCGGGGAGCTGTTTTTT.

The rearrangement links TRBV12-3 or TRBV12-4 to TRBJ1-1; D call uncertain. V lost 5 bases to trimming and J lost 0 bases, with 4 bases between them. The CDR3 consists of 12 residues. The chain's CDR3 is CASSNMNTEAFF. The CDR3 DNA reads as TGTGCCAGCAGTAACATGAACACTGAAGCTTTCTTT.

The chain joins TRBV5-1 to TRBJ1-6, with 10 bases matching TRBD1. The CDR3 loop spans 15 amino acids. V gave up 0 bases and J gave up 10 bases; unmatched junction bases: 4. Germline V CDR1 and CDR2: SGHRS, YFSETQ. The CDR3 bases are TGCGCCAGCAGCTTGGCGGGACAGGGGCGATCACCCCTCCACTTT. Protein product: CASSLAGQGRSPLHF.

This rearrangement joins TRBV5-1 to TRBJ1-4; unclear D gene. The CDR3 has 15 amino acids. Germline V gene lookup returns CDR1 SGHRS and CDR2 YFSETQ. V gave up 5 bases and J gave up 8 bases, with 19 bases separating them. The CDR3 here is CASSPTGPEFEKLFF. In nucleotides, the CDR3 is TGCGCCAGCAGTCCGACTGGCCCAGAATTCGAAAAACTGTTTTTT.

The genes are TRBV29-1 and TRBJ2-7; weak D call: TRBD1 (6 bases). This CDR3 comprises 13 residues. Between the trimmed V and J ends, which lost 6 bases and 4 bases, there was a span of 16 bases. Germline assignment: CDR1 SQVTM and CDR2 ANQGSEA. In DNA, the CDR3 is TGCAGCGTAGCCCCCGGGACATATTACGAGCAGTACTTC. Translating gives CSVAPGTYYEQYF.

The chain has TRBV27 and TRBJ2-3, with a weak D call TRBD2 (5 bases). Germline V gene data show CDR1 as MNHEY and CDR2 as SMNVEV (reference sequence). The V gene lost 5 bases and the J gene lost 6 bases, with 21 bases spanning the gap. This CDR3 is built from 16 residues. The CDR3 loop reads CASSNLQAIPGDTQYF. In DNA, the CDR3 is TGTGCCAGCAGTAACCTTCAGGCCATTCCGGGGGATACGCAGTATTTT.

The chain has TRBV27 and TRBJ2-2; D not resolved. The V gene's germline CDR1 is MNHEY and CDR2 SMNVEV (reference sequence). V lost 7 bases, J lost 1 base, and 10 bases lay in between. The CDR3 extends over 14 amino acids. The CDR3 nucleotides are TGTGCCAGCAATAAGGCTCGGAACACCGGGGAGCTGTTTTTT. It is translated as CASNKARNTGELFF.

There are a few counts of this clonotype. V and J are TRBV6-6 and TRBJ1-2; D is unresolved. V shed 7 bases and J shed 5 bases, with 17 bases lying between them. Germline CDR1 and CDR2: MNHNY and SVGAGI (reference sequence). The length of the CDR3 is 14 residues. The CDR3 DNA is TGTGCCAGCATGTTTGACCCATCGAGGTATGGCTACACCTTC. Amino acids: CASMFDPSRYGYTF.

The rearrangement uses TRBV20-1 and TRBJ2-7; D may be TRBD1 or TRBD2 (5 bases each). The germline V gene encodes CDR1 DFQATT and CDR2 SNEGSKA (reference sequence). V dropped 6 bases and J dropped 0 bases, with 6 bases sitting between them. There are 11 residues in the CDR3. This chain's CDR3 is CSAGTSYEQYF. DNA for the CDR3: TGCAGTGCCGGGACCTCCTACGAGCAGTACTTC.

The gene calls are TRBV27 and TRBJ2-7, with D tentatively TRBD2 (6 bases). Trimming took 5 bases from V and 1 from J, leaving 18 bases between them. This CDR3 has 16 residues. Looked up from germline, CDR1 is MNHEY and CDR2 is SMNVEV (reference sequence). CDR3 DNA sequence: TGTGCCAGCAGTCTCCGGGCCTCGAGCGGGTCCTACGAGCAGTACTTC. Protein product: CASSLRASSGSYEQYF.